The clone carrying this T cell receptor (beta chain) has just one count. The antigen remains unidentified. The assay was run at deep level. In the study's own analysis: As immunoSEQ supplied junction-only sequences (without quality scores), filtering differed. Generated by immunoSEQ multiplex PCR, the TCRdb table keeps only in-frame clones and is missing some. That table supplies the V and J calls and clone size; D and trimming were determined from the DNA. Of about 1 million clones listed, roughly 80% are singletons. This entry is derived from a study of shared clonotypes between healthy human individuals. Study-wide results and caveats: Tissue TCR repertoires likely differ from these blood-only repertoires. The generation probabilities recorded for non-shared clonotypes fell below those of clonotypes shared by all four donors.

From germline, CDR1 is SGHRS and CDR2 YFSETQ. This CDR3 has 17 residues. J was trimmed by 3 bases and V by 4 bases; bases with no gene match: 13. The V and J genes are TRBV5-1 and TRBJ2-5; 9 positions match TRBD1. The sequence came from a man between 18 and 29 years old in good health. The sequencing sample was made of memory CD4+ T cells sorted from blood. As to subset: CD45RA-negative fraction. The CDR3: CASSDGRGQGAKETQYF. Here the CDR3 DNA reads TGCGCCAGCAGCGACGGACGGGGACAGGGCGCTAAAGAGACCCAGTACTTC.